The next 28 T cell receptor beta chains were all read from a single sample in a study of Graves' ophthalmopathy and Graves' hyperthyroidism. CDR3 regions of TCR beta were amplified from RNA transcripts. The authors performed first-round RT-PCR with HTBI primers and then a second-round multiplex PCR. TCRdb analysed the multiplex PCR reads with MiXCR anew, one entry per CDR3 protein. Of about 660,000 distinct CDR3 sequences listed, under 50% are singletons. The sequencing input was peripheral blood. These receptors were taken from an adult man with Graves' ophthalmopathy.

Note on this clonotype: A read error is possible here, since a much larger clone lies one base away. Given the absence of the conserved phenylalanine or tryptophan at the CDR3 end, a read error is likely. The rearrangement links TRBV11-2 to TRBJ2-2; D not certain. Trimming shortened V by 6 bases and J by 4 bases, and 15 bases separated the two germline ends. CDR1 is SGHAT, CDR2 FQNNGV, per germline. CDR3 length: 15 residues. The CDR3 DNA follows: TGTGCCAGCAGTTACCTTGCGAGCCCCACCGGGGAGCTGTTTCTT. It yields the protein CASSYLASPTGELFL.

The table lists this clonotype with many counts. This sequence joins TRBV2 and TRBJ1-2; D not certain. Trimming cost V 2 bases and J 7 bases, with 11 bases left between them. Per the germline V gene, CDR1 is SNHLY and CDR2 is FYNNEI. This CDR3 has 13 amino acids. The CDR3 spells CASSEWPARGYTF. CDR3 DNA: TGTGCCAGCAGTGAATGGCCAGCCCGTGGCTACACCTTC.

Remarks on this clonotype: Just one base apart from a much larger clone, this may be a read error. V gene TRBV11-1 combines with J gene TRBJ1-6; D is uncertain. CDR1 is SGHAT and CDR2 is FQDESV in the germline V gene (reference sequence). The CDR3 extends over 17 amino acids. The CDR3 bases are TGTGCCAGCAGCTTGGCTGCAACGAGCTCCTATAATCCACCCCTCCACTTT. It encodes CASSLAATSSYNPPLHF.

The chain has TRBV25-1 and TRBJ1-4; D ambiguous. This CDR3 contains 14 residues. Germline lookup yields CDR1 MGHDK and CDR2 SYGVNS. V was shortened by 8 bases and J by 6 bases, with 16 bases between the two germline ends. The CDR3 spells CASLSPGRHEKLFF. The CDR3 coding sequence is TGTGCCAGCTTATCTCCCGGAAGGCATGAAAAACTGTTTTTT.

Notes on this clonotype: A read error may produce the germline difference seen at one junction end. This chain uses TRBV29-1 with TRBJ1-1; D call uncertain. CDR1 and CDR2 from the germline V gene are SQVTM and ANQGSEA. The length of the CDR3 is 14 residues. The CDR3 loop reads CSAEIRGKNTEAFF. CDR3 nucleotides: TGCAGCGCTGAGATCCGTGGAAAGAACACAGAAGCTTTCTTT.

The V gene is TRBV4-1, the J gene TRBJ1-1; 11 bases are a match to TRBD1. Germline assignment: CDR1 MGHRA and CDR2 YSYEKL. V lost 4 bases, J lost 4 bases, and 5 bases stayed unmatched. The CDR3 is 15 amino acids. The CDR3 loop is CASSRGGTGGTEAFF. For the CDR3, the DNA is TGCGCCAGCAGCCGAGGTGGGACAGGGGGCACTGAAGCTTTCTTT.

The rearrangement joins TRBV5-4 to TRBJ2-7; D ambiguous. The germline V and J ends were trimmed by 1 base and 2 bases, with 7 bases remaining between them. Per germline, CDR1 SGHNT and CDR2 YYREEE (reference sequence). CDR3 length equals 13 residues. CDR3 protein: CASSLNNPYEQYF. DNA of the CDR3: TGTGCCAGCAGCTTGAACAACCCCTACGAGCAGTACTTC.

This sequence joins TRBV7-3 and TRBJ1-4, with 7 bases matching TRBD1. CDR3 length: 18 residues. CDR1 and CDR2 from the germline V gene are SGHTA and FQGTGA. V dropped 5 bases and J dropped 0; count of bases not matched to a gene: 12. CDR3 residues: CASSPGDRLVATNEKLFF. The CDR3 DNA is TGTGCCAGCAGCCCTGGGGACAGATTAGTTGCAACTAATGAAAAACTGTTTTTT.

This clonotype was seen only once. A read error is possible here, since a much larger clone lies one base away. The chain recombines TRBV20-1 with TRBJ2-5; TRBD2 matches 8 bases. The CDR3 is 15 amino acids. Germline V gives CDR1 DFQATT, CDR2 SNEGSKA (reference sequence). The CDR3 nucleotides read TGCAGTGCAAGAGGGAAGCGGGAGTGGGCGGAGACCCAGTACTTC. Protein sequence: CSARGKREWAETQYF.

The CDR3 loop reads CSGRGSSGGLSTDTQYF. CDR3 coding DNA: TGCAGCGGACGGGGCTCCAGCGGGGGCCTTAGCACAGATACGCAGTATTTT. V and J are TRBV29-1 and TRBJ2-3, with 8 bases identical to TRBD2. Germline CDR1 reads SQVTM; CDR2 reads ANQGSEA. V was pared by 7 bases and J by 0 bases, with 15 bases of the junction left unmatched. This CDR3 is 17 amino acids long.

This clonotype was seen many times. The rearrangement links TRBV5-1 to TRBJ1-1; TRBD1 is a possible D gene (6 bases). Germline CDR1 is SGHRS and CDR2 is YFSETQ. Trimming cost V 4 bases and J 6 bases, with 19 bases left between them. There are 15 residues in the CDR3. The CDR3 DNA follows: TGCGCCAGCAGCACACAGACAGGTTCGTGGGCTGAAGCTTTCTTT. Translating it yields CASSTQTGSWAEAFF.

This sequence joins TRBV5-6 and TRBJ2-5; the match to TRBD1 covers 11 bases. The junction had 6 bases not matched to a gene; V was cut back by 4 bases and J by 7 bases. CDR3 length: 14 amino acids. Germline CDR1 and CDR2: SGHDT and YYEEEE. CDR3 bases: TGTGCCAGCAGCCCGAGGACAGGGGGCGTGACCCAGTACTTC. Translating gives CASSPRTGGVTQYF.

In this sample, this clonotype turned up many times. V and J are TRBV24-1 and TRBJ1-2; no reliable D call. Germline values: CDR1 KGHDR, CDR2 SFDVKD. V gave up 4 bases and J gave up 8 bases, with 13 bases separating them. The CDR3 is 13 amino acids. CDR3 coding DNA: TGTGCCACCAGTGAGACGGGATTTTCCGGCTACACCTTC. Translation gives CATSETGFSGYTF.

The rearrangement links TRBV7-9 to TRBJ2-3; D not certain. V lost 5 bases, J lost 0 bases, and 15 bases lay in between. The CDR3 covers 16 residues. Germline CDR1 reads SEHNR; CDR2 reads FQNEAQ (reference sequence). The CDR3 DNA sequence: TGTGCCAGCAGCCAGGATACACCATTTAGCACAGATACGCAGTATTTT. The encoded protein is CASSQDTPFSTDTQYF.

On this clonotype itself: This may be a read error, as it is one base from a much larger clone. V usage is TRBV19 and J usage is TRBJ2-7; the D is unclear. The CDR3 totals 15 residues. Germline CDR1 is LNHDA and CDR2 is SQIVND (reference sequence). CDR3 sequence reads: CASSIDVGRSYKQYF. The CDR3 DNA is TGTGCCAGTAGTATTGATGTGGGCAGGAGCTACAAGCAGTACTTC.

This clonotype was detected a few times. This chain joins TRBV12-3 or TRBV12-4 and TRBJ2-7, with D possibly TRBD2 on 6 matching bases. V was cut by 2 bases and J by 2 bases, with 10 bases left in between. This CDR3 spans 14 amino acids. The CDR3 region is CASSLFGSTYEQYF. Here the CDR3 DNA reads TGTGCCAGCAGTTTATTCGGGAGCACCTACGAGCAGTACTTC.

As for this clonotype: A junction end diverges from the germline sequence, so it may reflect a read error. The chain joins TRBV15 to TRBJ1-5; D unresolved. Per germline, CDR1 LNHNV and CDR2 YYDKDF (reference sequence). This CDR3 is 13 amino acids long. This chain's CDR3 is CVTSSRTSQPQHF. For the CDR3, the DNA is TGTGTCACCAGCAGCCGGACCTCCCAGCCTCAGCATTTT.

In this sample, this clonotype turned up many times. The rearrangement joins TRBV7-8 to TRBJ1-3; 8 positions match TRBD1. Germline-derived CDR1 and CDR2 are SGHVS and FQNEAQ. Trimming cost V 2 bases and J 0 bases; bases outside gene matches: 9. The CDR3 is made up of 18 amino acids. CDR3 sequence reads: CASSLNPGTGVSGNTIYF. CDR3 DNA: TGTGCCAGCAGCTTAAATCCGGGGACAGGCGTCTCTGGAAACACCATATATTTT.

This clonotype was detected ten times or more. This chain connects TRBV5-1 to TRBJ2-5; maybe TRBD2 (5 bases). V lost 3 bases to trimming and J lost 1 base, with 10 bases between them. The CDR3 extends over 14 amino acids. Germline V CDR1 and CDR2: SGHRS, YFSETQ. The CDR3 DNA reads as TGCGCCAGCAGCTCCCAAGAGGGCCAAGAGACCCAGTACTTC. Translated, it gives CASSSQEGQETQYF.

This clonotype has a handful of counts. V usage is TRBV2 and J usage is TRBJ2-5, with TRBD1 matching 9 bases. V lost 5 bases to trimming and J lost 4 bases; unmatched junction nucleotides: 11. The CDR3 runs to 16 residues. Per the germline V gene, CDR1 is SNHLY and CDR2 is FYNNEI. CDR3 coding DNA: TGTGCCAGCAGTCCCGGAGGGACAGGGTTCGGAGAGACCCAGTACTTC. Its protein is CASSPGGTGFGETQYF. The full variable domain, rest sourced from reference TRBV2 and TRBJ2-5, is EPEVTQTPSHQVTQMGQEVILRCVPISNHLYFYWYRQILGQKVEFLVSFYNNEISEKSEIFDDQFSVERPDGSNFTLKIRSTKLEDSAMYFCASSPGGTGFGETQYFGPGTRLLVL.

The chain combines TRBV7-9 with TRBJ2-5; D is possibly TRBD1 (6 bases). The CDR3 consists of 15 residues. V was clipped by 4 bases and J by 5 bases, with 17 bases between them. CDR1 is SEHNR and CDR2 is FQNEAQ in the germline V gene (reference sequence). The CDR3 protein is CASSSIGTSWETQYF. The DNA for the CDR3 is TGTGCCAGCAGCTCGATAGGGACATCCTGGGAGACCCAGTACTTC.

Ten or more counts support this clonotype. V and J are TRBV7-3 and TRBJ2-7, with D maybe TRBD1 (6 bases). With 0 bases removed from V and 6 bases from J, the gap between germline ends came to 15 bases. Germline V gene lookup returns CDR1 SGHTA and CDR2 FQGTGA. The CDR3 consists of 15 residues. This chain's CDR3 is CASSLTGTPPIEQYF. The CDR3 DNA reads as TGTGCCAGCAGCTTAACTGGGACACCGCCTATCGAGCAGTACTTC.

As to this clonotype: It may be a read error: a sequence one base away is much more abundant. V is TRBV5-1 and J is TRBJ1-2, with 10 positions matching TRBD1. V lost 7 bases to trimming and J lost 4 bases; unmatched junction nucleotides: 10. The CDR3 sequence is 15 residues long. Germline CDR1 SGHRS, CDR2 YFSETQ. The CDR3 protein is CASRDDRGPLYGYTF. As DNA, the CDR3 is TGCGCCAGCCGCGATGACAGGGGGCCACTCTATGGCTACACCTTC.

This clonotype was seen at least ten times. The chain combines TRBV7-9 with TRBJ1-2; D gene uncertain. This CDR3 contains 13 residues. V lost 3 bases and J lost 4, with 9 bases in between. Germline CDR1 reads SEHNR; CDR2 reads FQNEAQ (reference sequence). CDR3 sequence reads: CASSLVAGYGYTF. CDR3 DNA: TGTGCCAGCAGCTTGGTGGCAGGCTATGGCTACACCTTC.

The V call is TRBV9, the J call TRBJ2-7; D gene ambiguous. The length of the CDR3 is 12 residues. Per the germline V gene, CDR1 is SGDLS and CDR2 is YYNGEE. V lost 3 bases and J 7 bases, leaving 11 bases between the germline ends. The DNA for the CDR3 is TGTGCCAGCAGCGGAGGAACCGGGGAGCAGTACTTC. It specifies CASSGGTGEQYF.

This clonotype came up many times. The V and J genes are TRBV7-9 and TRBJ1-3, with D unclear. V was pared by 5 bases and J by 0 bases, with 11 bases between. Germline values: CDR1 SEHNR, CDR2 FQNEAQ (reference sequence). The CDR3 covers 15 residues. CDR3 in DNA: TGTGCCAGCAGCCCCGGGCGGGTCTCTGGAAACACCATATATTTT. Its translation: CASSPGRVSGNTIYF. Full variable domain (outside the CDR3, taken from reference TRBV7-9 and TRBJ1-3): DTGVSQNPRHKITKRGQNVTFRCDPISEHNRLYWYRQTLGQGPEFLTYFQNEAQLEKSRLLSDRFSAERPKGSFSTLEIQRTEQGDSAMYLCASSPGRVSGNTIYFGEGSWLTVV.

This clonotype was picked up many times. The genes are TRBV19 and TRBJ1-4; D gene ambiguous. Germline V gives CDR1 LNHDA, CDR2 SQIVND (reference sequence). Trimming shortened V by 0 bases and J by 7 bases, and 12 bases separated the two germline ends. The CDR3 extends over 15 amino acids. Here the CDR3 DNA reads TGTGCCAGTAGTATAGATCATTTTTCCGGTGAAAAACTGTTTTTT. Translated: CASSIDHFSGEKLFF. The whole variable domain, remainder taken from reference TRBV19 and TRBJ1-4, is DGGITQSPKYLFRKEGQNVTLSCEQNLNHDAMYWYRQDPGQGLRLIYYSQIVNDFQKGDIAEGYSVSREKKESFPLTVTSAQKNPTAFYLCASSIDHFSGEKLFFGSGTQLSVL.

This clonotype was picked up many times. J is TRBJ2-6 and V is TRBV7-9; 7 positions match TRBD1. Germline values: CDR1 SEHNR, CDR2 FQNEAQ (reference sequence). The ends lost 10 bases at V and 0 bases at J; junction bases unmatched: 6. CDR3 length: 15 amino acids. The CDR3 loop reads CATTTGSSGANVLTF. The CDR3 bases are TGTGCCACTACGACAGGGAGCTCTGGGGCCAACGTCCTGACTTTC.